This T cell receptor beta chain was recorded in a study of T cell responses to AZD1222 COVID-19 vaccine. General observations from the study: Just a handful of people given AZD1222 tested seropositive at baseline.

V lost 1 base to trimming and J lost 0 bases, with 7 bases between them. CDR3 length equals 15 residues. For this clone: Its antigen is unknown.

The repertoire was sequenced with immunoSEQ multiplex PCR; TCRdb's copy has only in-frame clones and lacks some. The data show more than 150,000 clones, around 89% seen once. The genes are TRBV23-1 and TRBJ1-5; D remains unclear. TRBV23-1 is annotated as an ORF whose role is uncertain. The sample was peripheral blood, taken on day 0 of AZD1222 vaccination. The TCR sequence derives from an adult in good health. This CDR3 reads CASSQFWGSNQPQHF. The DNA for the CDR3 is TGCGCCAGCAGTCAATTTTGGGGTAGCAATCAGCCCCAGCATTTT.